The next 26 T cell receptor beta chains were all read from a single sample in a study of OX40 agonist ivuxolimab in advanced cancers. Generated by immunoSEQ multiplex PCR, the TCRdb table keeps only in-frame clones and is missing some. The repertoire has around 25,000 clones, more than 70% of them found once; the top ten carry roughly 17%. The specimen was CD4+ or CD8+ T cells sorted from blood, collected in a trial of the OX40 agonist ivuxolimab. These receptors came from an adult with an advanced solid tumor such as melanoma, head and neck, liver or kidney cancer.

The V gene is TRBV6-5, the J gene TRBJ1-6, with D unresolved. Deletions cut 0 bases from V and 10 bases from J, with 13 bases between. Germline V CDR1 and CDR2: MNHEY, SVGAGI. The CDR3 consists of 15 residues. CDR3 bases: TGTGCCAGCAGTTACTCGATCCTCGGAGTATCACCCCTCCACTTT. This codes for CASSYSILGVSPLHF.

This clone was counted only a few times. The CDR3 sequence is CASSLIGYEQYF. In nucleotides, the CDR3 is TGTGCCAGCAGCCTTATAGGGTACGAGCAGTACTTC. The chain recombines TRBV13 with TRBJ2-7, with unresolved D. CDR3 size: 12 residues. Germline V gene lookup returns CDR1 PRHDT and CDR2 FYEKMQ (reference sequence). V lost 5 bases and J 4 bases, leaving 9 bases between the germline ends.

The chain combines TRBV18 with TRBJ2-7; 13 nucleotides agree with TRBD2. This CDR3 has 15 residues. With 4 bases clipped from V and 5 bases from J, the junction kept 5 bases outside the gene matches. Germline CDR1 KGHSH, CDR2 LQKENI. CDR3 amino acids: CASSRGLAGEDEQYF. CDR3 bases: TGTGCCAGCTCACGAGGACTAGCGGGAGAAGACGAGCAGTACTTC.

The DNA of the CDR3 is TGCAGTGCTAAAGACTACAATGAGCAGTTCTTC. This codes for CSAKDYNEQFF. The chain carries TRBV20-1 and TRBJ2-1, with D unclear. Germline CDR1 and CDR2: DFQATT and SNEGSKA (reference sequence). V dropped 4 bases and J dropped 3 bases, with 4 bases sitting between them. The CDR3 covers 11 residues.

The V and J genes are TRBV7-9 and TRBJ2-3, with 7 positions matching TRBD2. J gave up 0 bases and V 5 bases, and 5 bases lay outside the gene matches. Germline CDR1 SEHNR, CDR2 FQNEAQ (reference sequence). The CDR3 totals 15 residues. Here the CDR3 reads CASSPRELSTDTQYF. The DNA for the CDR3 is TGTGCCAGCAGCCCGCGGGAGTTGAGCACAGATACGCAGTATTTT.

V gene TRBV7-3 combines with J gene TRBJ2-1, with 12 bases aligning to TRBD2. The CDR3 runs to 15 residues. The trim removed 1 base at V and 7 bases at J, leaving 2 bases unmatched. Germline V gene sequence: CDR1 SGHTA, CDR2 FQGTGA. The CDR3 DNA follows: TGTGCCAGCAGCTTAATCGGGACTAGCGGGAATGAGCAGTTCTTC. Protein: CASSLIGTSGNEQFF.

Details on this clone: The junction shows a germline mismatch at one end, possibly a read error. This rearrangement joins TRBV4-1 to TRBJ2-7, with 10 bases aligning to TRBD2. CDR3 length: 14 residues. The germline V gene has CDR1 MGHRA and CDR2 YSYEKL. The CDR3 protein is CASSIETSGYEQYF. CDR3 DNA: TGTGCCAGCAGCATCGAGACTAGCGGGTACGAGCAGTACTTC.

This clone was picked up one time. The chain links TRBV29-1 to TRBJ2-3; tentatively, D is TRBD2 (5 bases). Trimming took off 2 bases at V and 1 base at J, with 10 bases between the two ends. The CDR3 length is 14 residues. The germline gives CDR1 SQVTM, CDR2 ANQGSEA. CDR3 sequence (DNA): TGCAGCGTTGAACCCAGCGGTCGCACAGATACGCAGTATTTT. This codes for CSVEPSGRTDTQYF.

The chain combines TRBV5-4 with TRBJ2-7; 9 bases are shared with TRBD1. Germline V gene sequence: CDR1 SGHNT, CDR2 YYREEE (reference sequence). The CDR3 is made up of 15 amino acids. With V trimmed by 4 bases and J by 1 base, 6 bases remained unmatched. The CDR3 sequence is CASSPSGTGSYEQYF. For the CDR3, the DNA is TGTGCCAGCAGCCCCTCCGGGACAGGGTCCTACGAGCAGTACTTC.

The gene calls are TRBV7-2 and TRBJ2-6; D unclear. This CDR3 has 14 amino acids. V lost 1 base to trimming and J lost 4 bases, with 5 bases between them. The germline V gene encodes CDR1 SGHTA and CDR2 FQGNSA. CDR3 protein: CASSLGVGANVLTF. The CDR3 bases are TGTGCCAGCAGCTTAGGGGTGGGGGCCAACGTCCTGACTTTC. Filled out from reference TRBV7-2 and TRBJ2-6, the complete variable domain reads GAGVSQSPSNKVTEKGKDVELRCDPISGHTALYWYRQSLGQGLEFLIYFQGNSAPDKSGLPSDRFSAERTGGSVSTLTIQRTQQEDSAVYLCASSLGVGANVLTFGAGSRLTVL.

The V gene is TRBV7-2, the J gene TRBJ1-5, with unresolved D. The length of the CDR3 is 13 residues. The V gene lost 1 base and the J gene lost 4 bases, with 5 bases spanning the gap. Germline assignment: CDR1 SGHTA and CDR2 FQGNSA. This CDR3 is CASSLERNQPQHF. For the CDR3, the DNA is TGTGCCAGCAGCTTAGAACGGAATCAGCCCCAGCATTTT.

V is TRBV10-3 and J is TRBJ2-3; 15 bases line up with TRBD2. The V segment lost 7 bases and the J segment 5 bases; nucleotides outside the gene matches: 13. The CDR3 length is 18 residues. Germline V gene lookup returns CDR1 ENHRY and CDR2 SYGVKD. The CDR3 protein is CAITSGLAGGPGKDTQYF. CDR3 bases: TGTGCCATCACTTCCGGACTAGCGGGGGGGCCGGGGAAAGATACGCAGTATTTT.

V usage is TRBV5-6 and J usage is TRBJ1-2, with D perhaps matching TRBD1 (5 bases). Germline V gives CDR1 SGHDT, CDR2 YYEEEE. V dropped 0 bases and J dropped 3 bases, with 9 bases sitting between them. The CDR3 totals 14 residues. The CDR3 DNA is TGTGCCAGCAGCTTGGGGAGGGGCGACTATGGCTACACCTTC. This sequence encodes CASSLGRGDYGYTF.

The V and J genes are TRBV18 and TRBJ2-7, with a tentative D call TRBD2 (6 bases). The V end lost 4 bases, the J end lost 3 bases, and 13 bases lay between the germline ends. The CDR3 runs 14 residues. Per germline, CDR1 KGHSH and CDR2 LQKENI. For the CDR3, the DNA is TGTGCCAGCTCACAACTCGAGGGACTCTACGAGCAGTACTTC. This encodes CASSQLEGLYEQYF.

The rearrangement joins TRBV7-2 to TRBJ2-1, with D uncertain. The V gene's germline CDR1 is SGHTA and CDR2 FQGNSA. The CDR3 is made up of 14 amino acids. The ends were cut back, 1 base at V and 4 bases at J, with 8 bases in the middle. The CDR3 spells CASSLGAGYNEQFF. As DNA, the CDR3 is TGTGCCAGCAGCTTAGGGGCCGGGTACAATGAGCAGTTCTTC.

This chain uses TRBV7-2 with TRBJ1-2; D is perhaps TRBD1 (6 bases). CDR3 length equals 15 residues. Looked up from germline, CDR1 is SGHTA and CDR2 is FQGNSA. Trimming removed 5 bases at V and 6 bases at J, with 19 bases between. The CDR3 DNA follows: TGTGCCAGCAGCCTCCCTTCAGGGGAAGGAGATGGCTACACCTTC. Protein: CASSLPSGEGDGYTF.

This chain uses TRBV9 with TRBJ1-2, with no clear D. V lost 4 bases to trimming and J lost 5 bases, with 15 bases between them. Germline CDR1 and CDR2: SGDLS and YYNGEE. The CDR3 length is 14 residues. The CDR3 DNA follows: TGTGCCAGCAGCCCCAGCGGCAGATTTTATGGCTACACCTTC. Translation gives CASSPSGRFYGYTF.

This chain connects TRBV12-1 to TRBJ2-7; the table's D call TRBD2 went unverified against the DNA. TRBV12-1 is listed as a pseudogene. This CDR3 spans 15 amino acids. In nucleotides, the CDR3 is TGTGCCAGCGGACCGGGACCACTAGCTGTTGACGAGCAGTACTTC. Its translation is CASGPGPLAVDEQYF.

This rearrangement joins TRBV5-4 to TRBJ2-5, with D perhaps matching TRBD2 (5 bases). The length of the CDR3 is 13 residues. Trimming cost V 2 bases and J 2 bases, with 7 bases left between them. CDR1 and CDR2 from the germline V gene are SGHNT and YYREEE (reference sequence). The CDR3 sequence: CASSFRDQETQYF. In DNA form, the CDR3 reads TGTGCCAGCAGCTTCCGGGATCAAGAGACCCAGTACTTC.

The chain joins TRBV5-1 to TRBJ1-2; D remains unclear. The CDR3 consists of 16 residues. Deletions cut 0 bases from V and 0 bases from J, with 12 bases between. Germline CDR1 and CDR2: SGHRS and YFSETQ. The CDR3 is CASSLDGGIANYGYTF. The CDR3 DNA is TGCGCCAGCAGCTTGGACGGCGGGATCGCTAACTATGGCTACACCTTC. Variable domain in full (rest from reference TRBV5-1 and TRBJ1-2): KAGVTQTPRYLIKTRGQQVTLSCSPISGHRSVSWYQQTPGQGLQFLFEYFSETQRNKGNFPGRFSGRQFSNSRSEMNVSTLELGDSALYLCASSLDGGIANYGYTFGSGTRLTVV.

The J gene is TRBJ1-1, the V gene TRBV2; tentative D call: TRBD1 (5 bases). Looked up from germline, CDR1 is SNHLY and CDR2 is FYNNEI. The CDR3 contains 14 residues. As DNA, the CDR3 is TGTGCATCTTACGTAGGACATCTGAACACTGAAGCTTTCTTT. It is translated as CASYVGHLNTEAFF.

The chain recombines TRBV15 with TRBJ1-1; the D gene is possibly TRBD1 (5 bases). V dropped 2 bases and J dropped 1 base, with 5 bases sitting between them. This CDR3 spans 13 amino acids. Germline assignment: CDR1 LNHNV and CDR2 YYDKDF (reference sequence). Written as DNA, the CDR3 is TGTGCCACCAGCAGACAGGGGAACACTGAAGCTTTCTTT. Encoded protein: CATSRQGNTEAFF.

CDR3 in amino acids: CASSSLGRGTDTQYF. DNA of the CDR3: TGTGCCAGCAGCTCCCTGGGGCGAGGTACAGATACGCAGTATTTT. V and J are TRBV13 and TRBJ2-3, with D perhaps matching TRBD1 (5 bases). The ends were cut back, 4 bases at V and 3 bases at J, with 14 bases in the middle. The length of the CDR3 is 15 residues. Germline values: CDR1 PRHDT, CDR2 FYEKMQ (reference sequence).

The chain's CDR3 is CASSQRTGEGEQYF. The CDR3 DNA is TGCGCCAGCAGCCAAAGGACAGGGGAAGGCGAGCAGTACTTC. The rearrangement joins TRBV5-1 to TRBJ2-7, with 9 bases aligning to TRBD1. Germline V gives CDR1 SGHRS, CDR2 YFSETQ. The V gene end was trimmed by 4 bases and the J gene end by 6 bases; junction bases not matched to a gene: 8. The CDR3 totals 14 residues.

This chain uses TRBV9 with TRBJ1-1; the match to TRBD1 covers 9 bases. Germline-derived CDR1 and CDR2 are SGDLS and YYNGEE. The V gene end was trimmed by 2 bases and the J gene end by 0 bases; junction bases not matched to a gene: 11. The CDR3 loop spans 18 amino acids. The CDR3 nucleotides are TGTGCCAGCAGCGTTGGCGGGACAGGGTGGGGGATGAACACTGAAGCTTTCTTT. This sequence encodes CASSVGGTGWGMNTEAFF.

This chain connects TRBV2 to TRBJ2-3; 14 bases agree with TRBD2. The CDR3 is 17 amino acids. V lost 6 bases, J lost 1 base, and 6 bases stayed unmatched. Per the germline V gene, CDR1 is SNHLY and CDR2 is FYNNEI. The CDR3 sequence: CASRVLGLAGGTDTQYF. CDR3 DNA sequence: TGTGCCAGCAGGGTCCTGGGACTAGCGGGGGGCACAGATACGCAGTATTTT.